Below, 24 T cell receptor beta chains from the same sample are listed, as sequenced in a study of cytomegalovirus exposure and HLA in healthy donors. PCR primers comprised 60 Vbeta and 13 Jbeta primers. The table came from immunoSEQ multiplex PCR; TCRdb's copy has only in-frame clones and leaves some out. Of around 120,000 clones listed, about three quarters were seen once; the top ten hold roughly 4.9%. The sequenced sample was PBMCs. Receptors originate from a female donor in good health and CMV-seropositive.

The genes are TRBV4-1 and TRBJ2-5, with TRBD1 identical over 7 bases. Per germline, CDR1 MGHRA and CDR2 YSYEKL. The CDR3 is 17 amino acids. The ends lost 0 bases at V and 1 base at J; junction bases unmatched: 8. CDR3 nucleotide sequence: TGCGCCAGCAGCCAAGATGAAGGGGGCCTTGGCCAAGAGACCCAGTACTTC. Amino acids: CASSQDEGGLGQETQYF.

Turning to this clone: The final CDR3 position lacks the conserved phenylalanine or tryptophan, pointing to a likely read error. The chain recombines TRBV19 with TRBJ1-2; D ambiguous. V was shortened by 9 bases and J by 0 bases, with 14 bases between the two germline ends. CDR3 length equals 14 residues. CDR1 and CDR2 (germline): LNHDA, SQIVND (reference sequence). The CDR3 DNA reads TGTGCCAGCCTCGCCGGGATGCCTAACTATGGCTACACCCTC. Its translation: CASLAGMPNYGYTL.

The V call is TRBV7-2, the J call TRBJ2-1; 7 bases map to TRBD2. V dropped 3 bases and J dropped 1; count of bases not matched to a gene: 6. This CDR3 has 16 residues. From germline, CDR1 is SGHTA and CDR2 FQGNSA. CDR3 in amino acids: CASSLGGFRSYNEQFF. CDR3 sequence (DNA): TGTGCCAGCAGCTTGGGGGGGTTTCGTTCCTACAATGAGCAGTTCTTC.

CDR3 residues: CASSPGRDFGYTF. CDR3 in DNA: TGTGCCAGCAGTCCTGGCAGGGACTTTGGCTACACCTTC. This rearrangement joins TRBV25-1 to TRBJ1-2, with a weak D call TRBD1 (5 bases). V gave up 5 bases and J gave up 7 bases, with 14 bases separating them. The CDR3 has 13 residues. Germline V gene sequence: CDR1 MGHDK, CDR2 SYGVNS.

V is TRBV7-9 and J is TRBJ1-1; D is perhaps TRBD1 (6 bases). Between the trimmed V and J ends, which lost 1 base and 2 bases, there was a span of 8 bases. The germline V gene has CDR1 SEHNR and CDR2 FQNEAQ (reference sequence). The CDR3 runs to 14 residues. DNA for the CDR3: TGTGCCAGCAGCTTAGACAGGGTAAACACTGAAGCTTTCTTT. Encoded protein: CASSLDRVNTEAFF.

The chain combines TRBV6-1 with TRBJ1-5, with D uncertain. Trimming shortened V by 5 bases and J by 1 base, and 6 bases separated the two germline ends. Germline CDR1 reads MNHNS; CDR2 reads SASEGT. The CDR3 consists of 13 residues. The CDR3 reads CASSWPSNQPQHF. In DNA form, the CDR3 reads TGTGCCAGCAGTTGGCCAAGCAATCAGCCCCAGCATTTT.

The chain is built from TRBV2 and TRBJ2-7, with 7 bases fitting TRBD1. The CDR3 extends over 14 amino acids. Germline V gives CDR1 SNHLY, CDR2 FYNNEI. Losses at the gene ends were 5 bases for V and 4 bases for J; bases not matched to a gene: 8. CDR3 amino acids: CASSPTGVRYEQYF. The DNA for the CDR3 is TGTGCCAGCAGTCCCACAGGGGTCCGGTACGAGCAGTACTTC.

This chain's CDR3 is CATSRLLGDRGTYEQYF. The CDR3 DNA reads TGTGCCACCAGCAGATTGCTAGGGGACAGGGGCACCTACGAGCAGTACTTC. The chain combines TRBV15 with TRBJ2-7; 10 bases align to TRBD1. Germline CDR1 is LNHNV and CDR2 is YYDKDF (reference sequence). The V and J ends lost 2 bases and 2 bases, in that order; junction bases with no gene match: 9. The CDR3 consists of 17 residues.

In its sample, this clone was seen a few times. V usage is TRBV28 and J usage is TRBJ2-1; tentative D call: TRBD2 (5 bases). V dropped 7 bases and J dropped 12 bases, with 22 bases sitting between them. The germline V gene encodes CDR1 MDHEN and CDR2 SYDVKM. The CDR3 length is 14 residues. CDR3 residues: CASTTGQRGLRQFF. The CDR3 DNA reads as TGTGCCAGCACCACCGGCCAGCGAGGGTTGCGGCAGTTCTTC.

The rearrangement uses TRBV18 and TRBJ2-7, with D unclear. The CDR3 spans 13 residues. Germline V CDR1 and CDR2: KGHSH, LQKENI. Trimming removed 2 bases at V and 2 bases at J, with 7 bases between. The CDR3 DNA sequence: TGTGCCAGCTCACCAACAGAAACCTACGAGCAGTACTTC. This sequence encodes CASSPTETYEQYF.

The rearrangement uses TRBV14 and TRBJ2-1, with 7 bases matching TRBD1. After removal of 4 bases from V and 2 bases from J, the junction contained 8 bases not matched to a gene. The CDR3 length is 16 residues. Germline CDR1 SGHDN, CDR2 FVKESK. The CDR3 DNA sequence: TGTGCCAGCAGCCGGACGGGACAGCGGACCTACAATGAGCAGTTCTTC. This sequence encodes CASSRTGQRTYNEQFF. The complete variable domain, with remaining parts taken from reference TRBV14 and TRBJ2-1, reads EAGVTQFPSHSVIEKGQTVTLRCDPISGHDNLYWYRRVMGKEIKFLLHFVKESKQDESGMPNNRFLAERTGGTYSTLKVQPAELEDSGVYFCASSRTGQRTYNEQFFGPGTRLTVL.

This rearrangement joins TRBV5-4 to TRBJ2-5; the match to TRBD2 covers 8 bases. The CDR3 runs to 14 residues. The ends lost 4 bases at V and 5 bases at J; junction bases unmatched: 7. Germline values: CDR1 SGHNT, CDR2 YYREEE (reference sequence). The CDR3 coding sequence is TGTGCCAGCAGCACCGGGGGGGCCGGGGAGACCCAGTACTTC. Translation gives CASSTGGAGETQYF.

This chain joins TRBV11-1 and TRBJ2-1; D may be TRBD1 (5 bases). CDR3 size: 12 residues. CDR1 is SGHAT, CDR2 FQDESV, per germline (reference sequence). The V end lost 2 bases, the J end lost 11 bases, and 10 bases lay between the germline ends. CDR3: CASSLLGEKQFF. The CDR3 coding sequence is TGTGCCAGCAGCTTATTAGGGGAAAAGCAGTTCTTC. Complete variable domain (other parts from reference TRBV11-1 and TRBJ2-1): EAEVAQSPRYKITEKSQAVAFWCDPISGHATLYWYRQILGQGPELLVQFQDESVVDDSQLPKDRFSAERLKGVDSTLKIQPAELGDSAMYLCASSLLGEKQFFGPGTRLTVL.

The V and J genes are TRBV10-3 and TRBJ2-7; 10 positions match TRBD1. J gave up 5 bases and V 3 bases, and 13 bases lay outside the gene matches. This CDR3 is built from 17 residues. CDR1 and CDR2 (germline): ENHRY, SYGVKD. The CDR3 DNA follows: TGTGCCATCAGTGAAAGTTCGATGCGGACAGGGGGGCACGAGCAGTACTTC. This sequence encodes CAISESSMRTGGHEQYF.

The rearrangement links TRBV10-1 to TRBJ1-5; no clear D gene. This CDR3 spans 15 amino acids. In germline, CDR1 is WNHNN, CDR2 SYGVQD (reference sequence). Deletions cut 5 bases from V and 7 bases from J, with 18 bases between. CDR3 protein: CASSRRLKPGQPQHF. CDR3 coding DNA: TGCGCCAGCAGTAGGAGGTTGAAACCTGGCCAGCCCCAGCATTTT.

This chain connects TRBV15 to TRBJ2-7, with D unclear. Trimming shortened V by 2 bases and J by 3 bases, and 5 bases separated the two germline ends. Germline values: CDR1 LNHNV, CDR2 YYDKDF (reference sequence). The CDR3 is made up of 12 amino acids. The DNA for the CDR3 is TGTGCCACCAGCAGATTTAGCTACGAGCAGTACTTC. Translation gives CATSRFSYEQYF.

V usage is TRBV5-1 and J usage is TRBJ1-3, with 7 nucleotides matching TRBD1. CDR3 size: 15 residues. The V and J ends lost 4 bases and 0 bases, in that order; junction bases with no gene match: 4. CDR1 SGHRS and CDR2 YFSETQ come from the germline V gene. The CDR3 nucleotides read TGCGCCAGCAGCATAGGGACAGCCTCTGGAAACACCATATATTTT. It codes for CASSIGTASGNTIYF.

V usage is TRBV19 and J usage is TRBJ1-3; D remains unclear. This CDR3 is 12 amino acids long. The germline V gene encodes CDR1 LNHDA and CDR2 SQIVND (reference sequence). V shed 5 bases and J shed 3 bases, with 5 bases lying between them. The DNA for the CDR3 is TGTGCCAGTAGTTATAGTGGAAACACCATATATTTT. It encodes CASSYSGNTIYF.

The V and J genes are TRBV6-1 and TRBJ1-5, with TRBD1 as a possible D gene (6 bases). The CDR3 spans 13 residues. With 6 bases removed from V and 4 bases from J, the gap between germline ends came to 10 bases. Germline lookup yields CDR1 MNHNS and CDR2 SASEGT. The CDR3 nucleotides are TGTGCCAGCAGGGACAGATATAATCAGCCCCAGCATTTT. Protein product: CASRDRYNQPQHF.

The chain recombines TRBV4-1 with TRBJ2-5; 7 bases fit TRBD2. CDR3 length: 13 residues. Germline V gene sequence: CDR1 MGHRA, CDR2 YSYEKL. V was clipped by 1 base and J by 11 bases; unmatched bases: 7. The CDR3 spells CASSQGTRREQYF. In DNA, the CDR3 is TGCGCCAGCAGCCAAGGGACTAGGAGGGAGCAGTACTTC.

This chain joins TRBV6-6 and TRBJ1-2, with a weak D call TRBD1 (5 bases). The V gene lost 6 bases and the J gene lost 6 bases, with 14 bases spanning the gap. This CDR3 has 13 amino acids. Germline-derived CDR1 and CDR2 are MNHNY and SVGAGI (reference sequence). The CDR3 DNA follows: TGTGCCAGCAGAAGGGGCGGTGATCATGGCTACACCTTC. This codes for CASRRGGDHGYTF.

The V and J genes are TRBV7-9 and TRBJ2-1; D is perhaps TRBD1 (6 bases). V was shortened by 5 bases and J by 10 bases, with 18 bases between the two germline ends. From germline, CDR1 is SEHNR and CDR2 FQNEAQ (reference sequence). The CDR3 consists of 14 residues. CDR3 protein: CASSGEGHLTEQFF. The DNA of the CDR3 is TGTGCCAGCAGCGGTGAGGGACACCTAACGGAGCAGTTCTTC.

J is TRBJ1-1 and V is TRBV7-2, with 9 bases identical to TRBD1. Germline CDR1 SGHTA, CDR2 FQGNSA. V shed 6 bases and J 5 bases; nucleotides not matched to a gene: 13. CDR3 size: 16 residues. The CDR3 bases are TGTGCCAGCAGGAACCGGGACAGGGAGTTTGAGACTGAAGCTTTCTTT. This sequence encodes CASRNRDREFETEAFF.

V usage is TRBV28 and J usage is TRBJ1-2; D gene unclear. CDR3 length: 11 amino acids. CDR1 and CDR2 from the germline V gene are MDHEN and SYDVKM. Trimming pared 6 bases from V and 3 bases from J, leaving 5 bases between. CDR3 in amino acids: CASSRDYGYTF. CDR3 coding DNA: TGTGCCAGCAGCCGGGACTATGGCTACACCTTC.